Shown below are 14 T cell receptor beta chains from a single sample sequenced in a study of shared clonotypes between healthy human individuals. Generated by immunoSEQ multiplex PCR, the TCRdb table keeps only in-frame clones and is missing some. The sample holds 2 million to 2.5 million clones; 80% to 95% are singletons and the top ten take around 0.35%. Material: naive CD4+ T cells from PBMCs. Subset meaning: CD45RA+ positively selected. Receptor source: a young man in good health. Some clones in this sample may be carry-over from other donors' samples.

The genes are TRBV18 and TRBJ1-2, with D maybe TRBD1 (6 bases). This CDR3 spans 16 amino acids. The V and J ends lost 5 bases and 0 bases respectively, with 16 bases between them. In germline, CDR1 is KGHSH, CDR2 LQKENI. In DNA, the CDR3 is TGTGCCAGCTCAACGAACCGGGACACGGCTAACTATGGCTACACCTTC. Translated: CASSTNRDTANYGYTF.

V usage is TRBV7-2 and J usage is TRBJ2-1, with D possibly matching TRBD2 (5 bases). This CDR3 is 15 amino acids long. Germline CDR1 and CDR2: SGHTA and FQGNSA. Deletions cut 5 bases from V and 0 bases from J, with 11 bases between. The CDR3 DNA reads TGTGCCAGCAGCGCGGACTTCAACTCCTACAATGAGCAGTTCTTC. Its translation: CASSADFNSYNEQFF.

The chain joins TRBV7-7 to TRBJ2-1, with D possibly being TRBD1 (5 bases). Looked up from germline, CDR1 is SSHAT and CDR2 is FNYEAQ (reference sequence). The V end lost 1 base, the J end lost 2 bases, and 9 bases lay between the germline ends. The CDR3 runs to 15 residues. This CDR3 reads CASSLGQGAYNEQFF. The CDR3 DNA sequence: TGTGCCAGCAGCTTAGGTCAGGGCGCCTACAATGAGCAGTTCTTC.

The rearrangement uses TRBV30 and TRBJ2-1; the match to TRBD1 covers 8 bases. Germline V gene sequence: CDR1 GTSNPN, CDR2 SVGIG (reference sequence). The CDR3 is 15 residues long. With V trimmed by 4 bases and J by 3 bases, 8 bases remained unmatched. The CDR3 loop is CAWITRQGFYNEQFF. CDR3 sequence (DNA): TGTGCCTGGATTACCCGACAGGGGTTCTACAATGAGCAGTTCTTC.

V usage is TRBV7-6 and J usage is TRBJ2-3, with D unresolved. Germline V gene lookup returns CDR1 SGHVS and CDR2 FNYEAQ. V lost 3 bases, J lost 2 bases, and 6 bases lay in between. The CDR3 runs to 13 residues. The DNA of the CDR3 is TGTGCCAGCAGCTTTTTAGTCACAGATACGCAGTATTTT. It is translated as CASSFLVTDTQYF.

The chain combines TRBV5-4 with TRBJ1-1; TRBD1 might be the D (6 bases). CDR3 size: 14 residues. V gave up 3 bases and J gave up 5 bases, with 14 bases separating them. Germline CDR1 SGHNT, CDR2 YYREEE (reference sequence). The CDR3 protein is CASSSPQGRTEAFF. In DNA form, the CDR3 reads TGTGCCAGCAGCTCCCCACAGGGTCGGACTGAAGCTTTCTTT.

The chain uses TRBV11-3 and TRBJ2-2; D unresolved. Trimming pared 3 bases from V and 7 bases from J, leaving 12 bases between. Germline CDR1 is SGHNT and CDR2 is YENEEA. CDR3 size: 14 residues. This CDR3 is CASSFRGDVGELFF. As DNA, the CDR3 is TGTGCCAGCAGCTTTCGAGGAGACGTCGGGGAGCTGTTTTTT.

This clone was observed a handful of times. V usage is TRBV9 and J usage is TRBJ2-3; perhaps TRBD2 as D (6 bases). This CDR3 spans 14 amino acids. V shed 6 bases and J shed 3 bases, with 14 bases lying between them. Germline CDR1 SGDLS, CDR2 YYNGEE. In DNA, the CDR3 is TGTGCCAGCACTCCCGGCCGGGGGACAGATACGCAGTATTTT. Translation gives CASTPGRGTDTQYF.

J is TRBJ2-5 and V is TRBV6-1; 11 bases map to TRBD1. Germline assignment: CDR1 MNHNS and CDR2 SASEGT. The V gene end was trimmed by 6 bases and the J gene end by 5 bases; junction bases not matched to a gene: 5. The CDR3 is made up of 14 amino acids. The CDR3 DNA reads TGTGCCAGCAGGCGGGACAGGGGGTTGGAGACCCAGTACTTC. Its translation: CASRRDRGLETQYF.

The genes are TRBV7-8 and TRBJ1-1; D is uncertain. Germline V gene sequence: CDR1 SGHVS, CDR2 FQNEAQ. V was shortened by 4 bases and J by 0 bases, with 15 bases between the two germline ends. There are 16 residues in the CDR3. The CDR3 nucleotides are TGTGCCAGCAGCTGGAGTGGGAAGAACTTGAACACTGAAGCTTTCTTT. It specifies CASSWSGKNLNTEAFF.

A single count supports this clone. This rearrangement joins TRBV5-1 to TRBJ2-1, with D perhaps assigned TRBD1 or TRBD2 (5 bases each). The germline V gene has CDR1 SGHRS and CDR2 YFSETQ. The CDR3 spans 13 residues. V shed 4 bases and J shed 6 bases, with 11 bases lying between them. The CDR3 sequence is CASSPGPSNEQFF. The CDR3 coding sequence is TGCGCCAGCAGCCCGGGACCTAGCAATGAGCAGTTCTTC.

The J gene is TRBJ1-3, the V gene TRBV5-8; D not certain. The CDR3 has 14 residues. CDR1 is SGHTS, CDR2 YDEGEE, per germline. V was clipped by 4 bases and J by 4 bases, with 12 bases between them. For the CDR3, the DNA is TGTGCCAGCAGCCTTATTGGGGAGGGAAACACCATATATTTT. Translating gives CASSLIGEGNTIYF.

CDR3 residues: CSLWQAPGPDRVKTLHF. The CDR3 region has the DNA TGCAGCCTCTGGCAGGCCCCGGGTCCGGACAGGGTCAAAACCCTCCACTTT. The chain is built from TRBV29-1 and TRBJ1-6, with 8 bases fitting TRBD1. The V gene end was trimmed by 8 bases and the J gene end by 14 bases; junction bases not matched to a gene: 26. This CDR3 has 17 residues. Germline-derived CDR1 and CDR2 are SQVTM and ANQGSEA.

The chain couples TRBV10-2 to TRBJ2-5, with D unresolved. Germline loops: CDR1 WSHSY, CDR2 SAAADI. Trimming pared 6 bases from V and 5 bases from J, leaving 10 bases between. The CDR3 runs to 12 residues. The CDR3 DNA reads TGCGCCAGCAGCCCTTGGGTGGAGACCCAGTACTTC. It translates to CASSPWVETQYF.